This TCR beta chain was found in a study of cytomegalovirus exposure and HLA in healthy donors (TCRdb year 2017). As for the study more broadly: According to an earlier analysis of 587 of the donors, about 170 million T cells yielded roughly 110 million unique TCR beta sequences and about 300 Gb of sequence data. The number of donors typed differed by locus, with about 629-640 for A, B, C, DRB1 and DQB1, roughly 550 for DQA1, 600 to 610 for DPA1, and some 450 for DPB1. Rather than drawing on any new phenotypic data, the later analysis identified candidate immune exposures from TCR beta sequences and the way those sequences occurred across donors. Among a few hundred genotyped donors of the cohort, an average of 235,054 unique TCR beta nucleotide sequences were sequenced per donor, about a sixth of them non-productive. The study used immunosequencing to profile the T cell repertoires of approximately 630 subjects and linked those repertoires to cytomegalovirus serostatus. HLA typing covered class I and class II loci at four-digit resolution. The study aimed to test whether cataloging public T cell receptors could reveal signatures of past pathogen exposure. About 300 gigabases of sequencing data and approximately 92 million unique TCR sequences made up an early release that covered some 640 HLA-typed donors. The study combined high-throughput TCR immunosequencing, statistical association of individual TCRs with disease status, and machine learning to predict cytomegalovirus infection status. In an earlier analysis of a few hundred of the donors, high-throughput TCR beta sequencing was used to judge whether each TCR beta V gene segment behaved as functional or pseudogenic. Genome-wide SNP genotypes for about 60% of the roughly 670 donors were used in a later genetic analysis, which treated that subset as a discovery cohort. Every repertoire in the discovery cohort had been generated on one and the same sequencing platform. The genetic ancestry cluster associated with self-reported Caucasian donors included around four fifths of the roughly 390 genotyped donors. Donor age, sex, ethnicity and CMV serostatus were compiled together with the repertoire data. Five DR-DQ haplotypes were handled as single units for association and clustering because linkage in the cohort was strong. A later analysis re-examined previously published TCR beta repertoires from more than 650 donors and added high-resolution HLA genotyping to investigate patterns of TCR occurrence. Along with the approximately 650-subject first cohort, a separate validation cohort of around 120 different subjects was used. Paper-wide results and their limitations: In an earlier analysis of fewer than 750 of the donors, most TCR beta V segments were observed in productive rearrangements about 90% or about 30% of the time, broadly matching IMGT annotations. The sequencing pipeline was judged likely to have produced a cluster of highly shared sequence variants as a technical artifact. A later analysis reported that several top co-occurrence clusters appeared linked to parvovirus B19, influenza, CMV and Epstein-Barr virus. When HLA alleles, especially DR and DQ, strongly co-occurred, attributing TCR associations to individual alleles was difficult. Some IMGT-functional V segments, including TRBV6-2 and TRBV6-3, could not be distinguished by the 87-base-pair reads and were therefore excluded. The study listed approximately 150 TCR beta chains as associated with cytomegalovirus. V-gene and J-gene trimming of TCR beta chains was associated with a missense DCLRE1C variant in a later genetic analysis, and the association was replicated in an independent cohort. Because HLA typing was unavailable for some donors at each locus, only the typed subset was used in association tests. The presence/absence analyses assumed that sequencing depth was roughly uniform across donors, and that assumption may not be true. The classifier was reported to diagnose cytomegalovirus status with high specificity and sensitivity in both the original cohort and the validation cohort. This cohort had only TCR beta chains sequenced, and the lack of alpha or paired-chain data limited which features could be detected. In vitro tests confirmed that three of the cytomegalovirus-associated TCR beta chains recognize cytomegalovirus antigens. A further reported finding was that TCR beta sequences accurately predicted the HLA-A and HLA-B alleles for most subjects in the first cohort. In a later analysis, TCR association rates were found to vary across HLA loci, with the most associated TCRs seen for DRB1 alleles and the fewest for HLA-C alleles. CMV serostatus was the only immune exposure information available for the cohort. At a false discovery rate of 0.05, a later analysis linked 15,000 to 20,000 TCR beta sequences to specific HLA alleles. In a later genetic analysis, fewer N-insertions in productive TCRs were reported among donors in an Asian-associated ancestry cluster than the 666-donor mean. In a later analysis, most CMV-associated TCR beta chains were found to appear HLA-restricted, with HLA associations seemingly driven largely by CMV exposure. According to the authors, the approach could potentially be generalized to other disease states and immunological phenotypes. Compared with equally common non-associated chains, HLA-associated TCR beta chains in a later analysis were more clonally expanded and had lower generation probabilities. Approximately 18 rarely observed V segments, including chromosome 9 orphons, were excluded from the earlier analysis of a few hundred of the donors because counts were too low. Linkage disequilibrium might explain the correlated functional status among segregating V segments, but an unknown experimental factor could not be ruled out. Most TCR sequences were observed very rarely across donors, whereas some public TCRs were present in many individuals.

Taken from cysteine to phenylalanine, the CDR3 has 19 residues. Kept here is only the CDR3 DNA, which spans 57 bases and is read in frame from base 1. Germline trimming: 4 bases from V, 4 bases from J; junction bases outside gene matches: 21. Taken from the germline V gene, the CDR1 and CDR2 loops are SGHRS and YFSETQ. Libraries came from the immunoSEQ multiplex PCR assay. The multiplex PCR relied on a mix of 60 forward primers for TCR Vbeta segments and 13 reverse primers for TCR Jbeta segments. A multiplex PCR assay on genomic DNA amplified the CDR3 region of rearranged TCR beta genes. The amplified TCR beta libraries were sequenced on the Illumina HiSeq System as 87-base-pair reads. The authors' analysis ran thus. A later analysis counted 75 million to 100 million unique TCR beta chains across the 550 to 800 repertoires, and roughly 9.9 million of these chains were shared by at least two donors. A nearest-neighbor algorithm error-corrected the raw reads and collapsed the reads into unique sequences, merging closely related sequences to remove PCR and sequencing errors. V, D and J gene segments were assigned by aligning CDR3 sequences to IMGT reference sequences. For a sequence to be retained, at least a six-nucleotide match to both a V gene segment and a J gene segment was required. A rearrangement was called productive if the CDR3 had no stop codons and remained in frame with V and J, and every other rearrangement was called non-productive. CDR3 was defined by IMGT convention, running from the second conserved V-encoded cysteine to the conserved J-encoded phenylalanine. Sequences without an unambiguous match to a single V gene segment were excluded from the earlier analysis of about 640 of the donors. In an earlier analysis of about 590 of the donors, a V segment was called functional when productive rearrangements were above 56.7%, and segregating when the standard deviation between donors exceeded 5%. A statistical classification framework was built to diagnose cytomegalovirus status from the catalog of TCR beta chain sequences. A later analysis assigned V and J genes by comparing TCR nucleotide sequences with IMGT/GENE-DB human TR gene sequences. The TCRdist pipeline was used in a later analysis to assign CDR3 sequences and most-parsimonious VDJ recombination scenarios. A later analysis defined each TCR beta chain by its CDR3 amino acid sequence plus V-gene family, and excluded reads lacking a unique V-gene family. As a way to deal with suspected cross-contamination and a sequencing artifact, a later analysis dropped 450 to 700 nucleotide sequences that were highly shared and had low generation probability. For each public chain, a later analysis derived a clonal expansion index from normalized ranks of inferred template counts within each repertoire. Generation probabilities in a later analysis came from a VDJ recombination model fitted to out-of-frame rearrangements, and those results were checked against IGoR. A later analysis scored TCR-TCR, TCR-HLA and TCR-CMV co-occurrence with hypergeometric tests, applying a repertoire-size bias correction to TCR pairs. A later analysis estimated false discovery rates by permuting HLA or CMV assignments 20 times. In a later analysis, co-occurring TCRs were grouped using DBSCAN, with TCRdist sequence similarity added in when clustering inside HLA-allele-positive subsets. For co-occurrence clustering, repertoires with fewer than 30,000 or more than 120,000 public chains were excluded, along with four to six repertoires with anomalous nucleotide sharing. Held by TCRdb, this immuneACCESS table contains in-frame sequences only and omits some clones. Under half of the omission traces to an unresolved V gene where checked; the cause of the rest is unknown. The V and J calls and clone size were taken over from that table, and D and trimming were inferred from the DNA. The sample table shows some 130,000 clones, and roughly 80% are seen once. The ten largest make up around 2.2% of the sample.

Concerning this clone itself: This clone's antigen is unknown. Within one base of it there is no much larger clone, and no base qualities were kept.

The cohort consisted of 650 to 700 healthy bone marrow donors. At the time of sampling, all cohort members were nominally healthy, though unrecorded immune exposures were likely present. The donor was CMV seronegative and was included in the group of several hundred seronegative cohort members. Each donor provided a peripheral blood sample, and peripheral blood mononuclear cells were used for TCR beta sequencing. The Qiagen DNeasy Blood Extraction Kit was used to extract genomic DNA from the blood cell samples. Sample: PBMCs. The sequence was obtained from a man aged 25-40 years in good health and CMV-seronegative. Rearrangement joined TRBV5-1 to TRBJ1-1, with 8 middle bases fitting TRBD1. The nucleotides are TGCGCCAGCAGCGTGGTATTAGCCGGGACAGGACTCTCGGGCACTGAAGCTTTCTTT. It specifies CASSVVLAGTGLSGTEAFF.